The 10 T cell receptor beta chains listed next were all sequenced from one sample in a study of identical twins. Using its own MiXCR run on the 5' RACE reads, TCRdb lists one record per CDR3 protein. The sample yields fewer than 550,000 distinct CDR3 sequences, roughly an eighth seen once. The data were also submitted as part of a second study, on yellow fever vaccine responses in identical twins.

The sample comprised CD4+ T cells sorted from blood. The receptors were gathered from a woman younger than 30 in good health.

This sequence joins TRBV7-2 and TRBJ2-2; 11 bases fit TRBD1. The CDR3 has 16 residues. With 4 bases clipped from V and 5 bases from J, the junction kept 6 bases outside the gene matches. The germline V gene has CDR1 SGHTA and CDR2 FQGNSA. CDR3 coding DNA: TGTGCCAGCAGCTCCCGGACAGGGGGCGGTACCGGGGAGCTGTTTTTT. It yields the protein CASSSRTGGGTGELFF.

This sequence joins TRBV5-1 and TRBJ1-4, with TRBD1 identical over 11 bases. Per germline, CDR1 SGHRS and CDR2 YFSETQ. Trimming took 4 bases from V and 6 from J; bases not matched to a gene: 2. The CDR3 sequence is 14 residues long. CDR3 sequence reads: CASSEGQGDEKLFF. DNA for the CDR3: TGCGCCAGCAGCGAGGGACAGGGGGATGAAAAACTGTTTTTT.

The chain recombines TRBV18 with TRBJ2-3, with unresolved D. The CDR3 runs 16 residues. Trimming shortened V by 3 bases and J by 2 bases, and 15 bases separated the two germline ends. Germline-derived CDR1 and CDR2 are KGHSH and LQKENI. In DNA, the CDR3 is TGTGCCAGCTCACCGTCCCTCACAACCATCACAGATACGCAGTATTTT. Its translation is CASSPSLTTITDTQYF.

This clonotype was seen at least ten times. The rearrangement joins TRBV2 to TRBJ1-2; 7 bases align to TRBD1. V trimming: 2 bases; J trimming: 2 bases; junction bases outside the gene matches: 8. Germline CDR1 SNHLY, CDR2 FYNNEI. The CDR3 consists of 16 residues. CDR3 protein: CASSESTGSGNYGYTF. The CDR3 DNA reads TGTGCCAGCAGTGAATCGACAGGGTCCGGGAACTATGGCTACACCTTC.

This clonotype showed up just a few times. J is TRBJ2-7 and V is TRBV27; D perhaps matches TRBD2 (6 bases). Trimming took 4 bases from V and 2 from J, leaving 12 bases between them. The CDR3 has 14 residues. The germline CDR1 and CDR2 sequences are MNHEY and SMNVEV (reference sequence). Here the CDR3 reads CASSSLARTYEQYF. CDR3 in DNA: TGTGCCAGCAGTTCCCTAGCGCGTACCTACGAGCAGTACTTC.

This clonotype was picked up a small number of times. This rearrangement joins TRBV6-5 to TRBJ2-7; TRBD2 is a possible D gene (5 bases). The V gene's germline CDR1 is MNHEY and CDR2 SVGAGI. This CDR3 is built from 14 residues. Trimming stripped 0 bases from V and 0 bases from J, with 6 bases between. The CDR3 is CASSYSGSSYEQYF. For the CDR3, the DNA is TGTGCCAGCAGTTACTCAGGGAGCTCCTACGAGCAGTACTTC.

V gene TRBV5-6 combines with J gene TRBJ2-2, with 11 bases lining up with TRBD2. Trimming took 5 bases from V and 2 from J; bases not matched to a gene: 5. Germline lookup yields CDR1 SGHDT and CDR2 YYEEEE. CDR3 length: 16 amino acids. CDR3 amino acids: CASRQLAGANTGELFF. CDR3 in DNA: TGTGCCAGCAGGCAACTAGCGGGGGCCAACACCGGGGAGCTGTTTTTT.

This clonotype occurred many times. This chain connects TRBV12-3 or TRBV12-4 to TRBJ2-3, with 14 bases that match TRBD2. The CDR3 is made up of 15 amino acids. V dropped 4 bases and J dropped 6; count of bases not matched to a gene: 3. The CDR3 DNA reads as TGTGCCAGCAGTTCCGGGACTAGCGGGAGCGATACGCAGTATTTT. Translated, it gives CASSSGTSGSDTQYF.

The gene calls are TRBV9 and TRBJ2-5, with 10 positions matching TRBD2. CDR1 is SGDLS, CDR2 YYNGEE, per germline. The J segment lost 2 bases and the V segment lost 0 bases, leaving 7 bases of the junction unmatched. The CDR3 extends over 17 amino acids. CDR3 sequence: CASSVAASGGFQETQYF. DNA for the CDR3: TGTGCCAGCAGCGTAGCGGCTAGCGGGGGTTTTCAAGAGACCCAGTACTTC.

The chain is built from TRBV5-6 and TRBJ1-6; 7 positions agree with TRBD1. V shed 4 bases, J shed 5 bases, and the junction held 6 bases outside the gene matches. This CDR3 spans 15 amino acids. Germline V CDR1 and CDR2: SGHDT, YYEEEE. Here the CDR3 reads CASSTGERDNSPLHF. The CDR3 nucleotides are TGTGCCAGCAGCACAGGGGAAAGGGATAATTCACCCCTCCACTTT.